This T cell receptor beta chain was identified during a study of CD4+ T cells in melanoma. The study, taken as a whole, reports: A reported correlation linked neoantigen-specific CD4+ T cells to CD8+, macrophage and B cell function. Neoantigen-specific CD4+ T cells in melanoma reportedly had diverse differentiation states.

The data were produced by immunoSEQ multiplex PCR, yet TCRdb's version contains in-frame clones alone and is incomplete. Among some 9,900 clones listed, 55% to 65% were seen once. As concerns this clone: Its matching antigen is unknown.

J gave up 1 base and V 3 bases, and 11 bases lay outside the gene matches. The CDR3 loop spans 18 amino acids. Germline CDR1 SGHVS, CDR2 FQNEAQ. Sequencing was carried out using cells from a culture (not recorded whether cultured in vitro). The source of this sequence is a human donor with melanoma. The genes are TRBV7-8 and TRBJ2-3; TRBD2 matches 9 bases. The CDR3 sequence: CASSFRERGVRGTDTQYF. CDR3 DNA: TGTGCCAGCAGCTTTAGGGAGCGGGGGGTAAGAGGCACAGATACGCAGTATTTT.